This T cell receptor beta chain was captured by sequencing in a study of CD8+CD57+ T cells in acquired aplastic anemia. As for the study in general: Isolated CD4+ and CD8+ cells, once sorted, yielded DNA averaging around 3.3 ug. The average read count for CD4+ cells in healthy donors was around 9.9 million.

The germline CDR1 and CDR2 sequences are SGHTA and FQGNSA. The CDR3 is 14 residues long. Profiles of TCR beta VDJ and CDR3 were generated from a genomic DNA template. TCRdb called the reads again in MiXCR, with one record for every CDR3 protein. Here the sample spans approximately 380,000 distinct CDR3 sequences, about two thirds being singletons. A remark on this clonotype: Relative to the germline gene, one junction end is altered; a read error may explain this.

The origin of this receptor is a human donor in good health, serving as a control. The sample was sorted CD4+, CD8+, or CD8+CD57+ T cells (not recorded which) from PBMCs. The chain uses TRBV7-2 and TRBJ2-7; D perhaps matches TRBD2 (5 bases). CDR3 in amino acids: CASSSRANTGELYF. CDR3 nucleotide sequence: TGTGCCAGCAGCTCCCGAGCGAACACCGGGGAGCTGTACTTC.